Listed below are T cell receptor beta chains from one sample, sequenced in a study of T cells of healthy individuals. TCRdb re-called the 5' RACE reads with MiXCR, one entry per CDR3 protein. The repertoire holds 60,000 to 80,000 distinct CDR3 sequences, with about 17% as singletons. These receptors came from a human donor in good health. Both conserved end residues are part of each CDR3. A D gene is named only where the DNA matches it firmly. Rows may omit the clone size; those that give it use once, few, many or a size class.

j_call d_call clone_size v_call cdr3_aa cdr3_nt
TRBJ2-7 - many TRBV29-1 CSAVGGPTYEQYF TGCAGCGCCGTGGGGGGGCCCACCTACGAGCAGTACTTC
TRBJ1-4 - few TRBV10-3 CAIRGQDEKLFF TGTGCCATCAGGGGGCAGGATGAAAAACTGTTTTTT
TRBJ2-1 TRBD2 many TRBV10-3 CAISEWTSGQNEQFF TGTGCCATCAGTGAATGGACTAGCGGTCAGAATGAGCAGTTCTTC
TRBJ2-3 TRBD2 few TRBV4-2 CASSQEVAGKTDTQYF TGTGCCAGCAGCCAAGAGGTAGCGGGAAAGACAGATACTCAGTATTTT
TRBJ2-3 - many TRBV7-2 CASSPGRFSTDTQYF TGTGCCAGCAGCCCGGGCCGGTTTAGCACAGATACGCAGTATTTT
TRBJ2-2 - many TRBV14 CASSQVRTGELFF TGTGCCAGCAGCCAAGTCCGCACCGGGGAGCTGTTTTTT
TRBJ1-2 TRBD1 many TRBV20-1 CSARDLGQGAGNYGYTF TGCAGTGCTAGAGACCTGGGACAGGGGGCCGGTAACTATGGCTACACCTTC
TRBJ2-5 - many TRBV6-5 CASSYSSGETQYF TGTGCCAGCAGTTACTCGAGTGGGGAGACCCAGTACTTC
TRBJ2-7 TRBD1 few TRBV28 CASSGPRTGVYEQYF TGTGCCAGCAGTGGACCGCGGACAGGGGTCTACGAGCAGTACTTC
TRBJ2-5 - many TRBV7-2 CASSPPRRVARSGETQYF TGTGCCAGCAGCCCCCCCCGTCGAGTAGCCCGAAGCGGAGAGACCCAGTACTTC
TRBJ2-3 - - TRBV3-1 CASSQDRLRTDTQYF TGTGCCAGCAGCCAAGATCGACTTCGCACAGATACGCAGTATTTT
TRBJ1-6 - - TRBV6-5 CASSTPGGGSNSPLHF TGTGCCAGCAGCACGCCCGGGGGGGGCTCAAATTCACCCCTCCACTTT
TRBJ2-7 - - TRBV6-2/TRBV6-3 CASSYSGATYEQYF TGTGCCAGCAGTTACTCGGGGGCAACCTACGAGCAGTACTTC
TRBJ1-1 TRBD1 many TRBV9 CASSAGGTGGTEAFF TGTGCCAGCAGCGCAGGGGGGACAGGGGGAACTGAAGCTTTCTTT
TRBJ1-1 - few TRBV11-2 CASSPRTGLNTEAFF TGTGCCAGCAGCCCGAGGACCGGACTGAACACTGAAGCTTTCTTT
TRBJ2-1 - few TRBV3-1 CASSQVDSRQFF TGTGCCAGCAGCCAAGTCGACTCCAGGCAGTTCTTC
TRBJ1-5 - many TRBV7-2 CASSFVQTDQPQHF TGTGCCAGCAGCTTCGTACAGACTGATCAGCCCCAGCATTTT
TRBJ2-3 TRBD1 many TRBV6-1 CASSVETGRTDTQYF TGTGCCAGCAGTGTTGAGACAGGGCGGACAGATACGCAGTATTTT
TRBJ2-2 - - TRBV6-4 CASSDGGVTNTGELFF TGTGCCAGCAGTGACGGAGGGGTGACTAACACCGGGGAGCTGTTTTTT
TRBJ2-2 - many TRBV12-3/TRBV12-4 CASSLLGIGADTGELFF TGTGCCAGCAGTTTACTAGGGATCGGTGCGGACACCGGGGAGCTGTTTTTT
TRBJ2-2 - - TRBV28 CASSLLVNTGELFF TGTGCCAGCAGTTTGCTCGTAAACACCGGGGAGCTGTTTTTT
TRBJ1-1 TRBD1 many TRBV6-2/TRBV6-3 CASYDPGGAGTEAFF TGTGCCAGCTACGATCCAGGGGGCGCGGGCACTGAAGCTTTCTTT